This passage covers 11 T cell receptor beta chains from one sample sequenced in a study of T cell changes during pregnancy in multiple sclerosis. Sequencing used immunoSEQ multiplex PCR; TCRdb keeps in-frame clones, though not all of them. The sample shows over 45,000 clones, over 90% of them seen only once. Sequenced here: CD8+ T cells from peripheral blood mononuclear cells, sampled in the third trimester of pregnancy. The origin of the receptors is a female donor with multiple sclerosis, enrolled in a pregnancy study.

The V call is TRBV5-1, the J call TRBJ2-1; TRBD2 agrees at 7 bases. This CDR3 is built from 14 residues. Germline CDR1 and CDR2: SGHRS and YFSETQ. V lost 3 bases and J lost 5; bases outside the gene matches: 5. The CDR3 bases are TGCGCCAGCAGCTCCTGGGCGGGAGACAATGAGCAGTTCTTC. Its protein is CASSSWAGDNEQFF.

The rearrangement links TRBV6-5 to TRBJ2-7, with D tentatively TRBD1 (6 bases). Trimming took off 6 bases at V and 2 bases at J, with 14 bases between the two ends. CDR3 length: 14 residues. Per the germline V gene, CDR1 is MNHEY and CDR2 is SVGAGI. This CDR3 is CASSLRDTPYEQYF. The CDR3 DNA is TGTGCCAGCAGCCTCCGGGACACGCCCTACGAGCAGTACTTC.

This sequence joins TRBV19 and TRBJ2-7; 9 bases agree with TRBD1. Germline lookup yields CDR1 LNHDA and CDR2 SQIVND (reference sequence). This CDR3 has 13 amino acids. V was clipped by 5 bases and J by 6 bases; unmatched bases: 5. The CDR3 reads CASSYGTGREQYF. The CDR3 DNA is TGTGCCAGTAGTTACGGGACAGGGCGCGAGCAGTACTTC.

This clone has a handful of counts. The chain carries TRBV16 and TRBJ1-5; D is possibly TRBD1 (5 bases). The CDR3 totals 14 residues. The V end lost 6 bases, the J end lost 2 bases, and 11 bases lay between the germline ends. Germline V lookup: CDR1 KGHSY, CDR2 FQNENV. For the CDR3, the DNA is TGTGCCAGCAGAGCGGGGCAGGGCAATCAGCCCCAGCATTTT. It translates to CASRAGQGNQPQHF.

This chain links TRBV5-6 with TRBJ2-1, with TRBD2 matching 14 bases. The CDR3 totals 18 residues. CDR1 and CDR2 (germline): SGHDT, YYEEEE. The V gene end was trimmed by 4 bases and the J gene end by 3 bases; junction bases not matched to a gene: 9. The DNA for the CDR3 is TGTGCCAGCAGCCCAACCGGGACTAGCGGGAGTCTCTACAATGAGCAGTTCTTC. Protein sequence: CASSPTGTSGSLYNEQFF. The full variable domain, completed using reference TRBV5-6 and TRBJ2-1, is DAGVTQSPTHLIKTRGQQVTLRCSPKSGHDTVSWYQQALGQGPQFIFQYYEEEERQRGNFPDRFSGHQFPNYSSELNVNALLLGDSALYLCASSPTGTSGSLYNEQFFGPGTRLTVL.

The CDR3 region has the DNA TGTGCCACCAGCGGACAGGCGGGGGGAGGCTATGGCTACACCTTC. This encodes CATSGQAGGGYGYTF. The V gene is TRBV15, the J gene TRBJ1-2; TRBD1 agrees at 7 bases. CDR1 is LNHNV and CDR2 is YYDKDF in the germline V gene (reference sequence). Trimming cost V 5 bases and J 4 bases; bases outside gene matches: 10. The CDR3 totals 15 residues.

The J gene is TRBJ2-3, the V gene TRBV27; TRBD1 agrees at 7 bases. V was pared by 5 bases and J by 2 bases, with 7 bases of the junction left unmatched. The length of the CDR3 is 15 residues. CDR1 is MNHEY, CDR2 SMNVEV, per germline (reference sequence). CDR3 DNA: TGTGCCAGCAGTCGTACCAGGGGGTACACAGATACGCAGTATTTT. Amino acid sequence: CASSRTRGYTDTQYF.

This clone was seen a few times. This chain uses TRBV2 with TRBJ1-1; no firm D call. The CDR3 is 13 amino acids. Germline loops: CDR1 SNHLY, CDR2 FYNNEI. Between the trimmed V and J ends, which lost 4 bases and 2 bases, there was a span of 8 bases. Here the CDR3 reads CASSGGSNTEAFF. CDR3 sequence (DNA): TGTGCCAGCAGTGGCGGTTCCAACACTGAAGCTTTCTTT.

CDR3 loop: CASSLQLAGRLYEQYF. The DNA of the CDR3 is TGCGCCAGCAGCTTGCAACTAGCGGGACGACTCTACGAGCAGTACTTC. V gene TRBV5-1 combines with J gene TRBJ2-7; 10 nucleotides match TRBD2. The CDR3 runs to 16 residues. Germline V CDR1 and CDR2: SGHRS, YFSETQ. Germline trimming cut 1 base from V and 3 bases from J; bases unmatched to any gene: 7.

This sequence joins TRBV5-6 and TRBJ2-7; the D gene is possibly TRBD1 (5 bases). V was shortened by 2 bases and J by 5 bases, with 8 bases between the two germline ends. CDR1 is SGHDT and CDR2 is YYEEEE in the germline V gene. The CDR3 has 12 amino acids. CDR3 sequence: CASSLGAHEQYF. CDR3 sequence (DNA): TGTGCCAGCAGCTTAGGGGCCCACGAGCAGTACTTC.

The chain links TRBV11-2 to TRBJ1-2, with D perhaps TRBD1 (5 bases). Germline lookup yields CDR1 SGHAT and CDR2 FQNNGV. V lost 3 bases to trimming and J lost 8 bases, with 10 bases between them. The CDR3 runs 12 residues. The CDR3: CASSFRGSGYTF. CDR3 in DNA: TGTGCCAGCAGCTTCCGGGGGAGCGGCTACACCTTC.